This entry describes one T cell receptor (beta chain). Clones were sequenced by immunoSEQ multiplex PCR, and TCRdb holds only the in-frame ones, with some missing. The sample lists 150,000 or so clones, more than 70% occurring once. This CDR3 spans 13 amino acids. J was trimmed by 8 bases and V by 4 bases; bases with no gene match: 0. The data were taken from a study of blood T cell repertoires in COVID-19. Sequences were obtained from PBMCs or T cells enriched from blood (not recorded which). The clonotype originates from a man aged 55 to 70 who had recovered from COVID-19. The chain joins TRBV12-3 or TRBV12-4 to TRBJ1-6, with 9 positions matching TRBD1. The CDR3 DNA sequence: TGTGCCAGCAGTTGGACAGGGGATTCACCCCTCCACTTT. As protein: CASSWTGDSPLHF.